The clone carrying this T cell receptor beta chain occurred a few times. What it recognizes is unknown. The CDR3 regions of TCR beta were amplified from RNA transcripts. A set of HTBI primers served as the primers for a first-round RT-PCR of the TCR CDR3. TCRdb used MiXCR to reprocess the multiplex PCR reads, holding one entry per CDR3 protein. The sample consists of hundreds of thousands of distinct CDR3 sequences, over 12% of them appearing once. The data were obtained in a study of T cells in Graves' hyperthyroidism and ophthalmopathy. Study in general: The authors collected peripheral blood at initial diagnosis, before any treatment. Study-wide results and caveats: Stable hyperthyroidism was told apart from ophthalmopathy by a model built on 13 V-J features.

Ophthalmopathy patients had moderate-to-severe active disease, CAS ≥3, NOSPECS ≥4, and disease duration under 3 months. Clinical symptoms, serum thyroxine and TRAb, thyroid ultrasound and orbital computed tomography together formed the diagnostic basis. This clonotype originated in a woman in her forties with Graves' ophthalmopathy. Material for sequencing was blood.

The CDR3 nucleotides read TGCAGTGCTAGAGTGGTTTCCACCTACGAGCAGTACTTC. Translated, it gives CSARVVSTYEQYF. The chain links TRBV20-1 to TRBJ2-7; D is undetermined. In germline, CDR1 is DFQATT, CDR2 SNEGSKA (reference sequence). V was cut by 1 base and J by 2 bases, with 9 bases left in between. This CDR3 region has 13 residues.